A selection of T cell receptor beta chains follows, all from one sample in a study of blood T cells in healthy people across ages. One entry per CDR3 protein results from TCRdb running MiXCR on the 5' RACE reads. This table has about 970,000 distinct CDR3 sequences, roughly 50% appearing once. The sample taken for sequencing was blood. The receptor source for this set is a woman in her sixties or seventies in good health. The CDR3 runs from the conserved cysteine through the conserved F or W. A D gene is named only where the DNA matches it firmly. Only some rows state a clone size, as once, few, many or a class for expanded clones.

few | TRBJ2-7 | - | TRBV20-1 | CSATGGRGPYEQYF | TGCAGTGCTACCGGCGGGCGGGGACCCTACGAGCAGTACTTC
few | TRBJ2-7 | TRBD2 | TRBV24-1 | CATSDLAGGIGEQYF | TGTGCCACCAGTGATTTGGCGGGAGGGATAGGCGAGCAGTACTTC
few | TRBJ2-3 | TRBD2 | TRBV20-1 | CSAEPGLATDTQYF | TGCAGTGCTGAACCGGGACTAGCTACAGATACGCAGTATTTT
few | TRBJ2-5 | - | TRBV4-1 | CASSQELRGNQETQYF | TGCGCCAGCAGCCAAGAATTGCGGGGAAACCAAGAGACCCAGTACTTC
- | TRBJ1-5 | - | TRBV2 | CASSEQEYQPQHF | TGTGCCAGCAGTGAACAGGAATATCAGCCCCAGCATTTT
- | TRBJ2-1 | - | TRBV4-1 | CASSQGGRRSYNEQFF | TGCGCCAGCAGCCAAGGAGGGCGTAGATCCTACAATGAGCAGTTCTTC
many | TRBJ2-6 | - | TRBV5-6 | CASSYEAGANVLTF | TGTGCCAGCAGCTATGAGGCTGGGGCCAACGTCCTGACTTTC
- | TRBJ2-7 | TRBD1 | TRBV28 | CASSIETGAYEQYF | TGTGCCAGCAGCATAGAGACAGGGGCCTACGAGCAGTACTTC
- | TRBJ1-2 | TRBD1 | TRBV11-2 | CASSYPGQGASDYTF | TGTGCCAGCAGCTATCCGGGACAGGGGGCTAGTGACTACACCTTC
- | TRBJ2-3 | TRBD2 | TRBV12-3/TRBV12-4 | CASRPPGGRLGDTQYF | TGTGCCAGCAGGCCCCCCGGCGGGAGGTTAGGAGATACGCAGTATTTT
- | TRBJ2-7 | TRBD1 | TRBV12-3/TRBV12-4 | CASTANPRQGSHSYERYF | TGTGCCAGCACCGCAAACCCTAGACAGGGGTCGCACTCCTACGAGCGGTACTTC
few | TRBJ2-7 | - | TRBV5-6 | CASRYGTDPYEQYF | TGTGCCAGCCGGTATGGGACCGACCCCTACGAGCAGTACTTC
- | TRBJ2-7 | - | TRBV20-1 | CSASPFSPKTSVQYF | TGCAGTGCTAGTCCTTTTAGCCCTAAAACGTCTGTGCAGTACTTC
- | TRBJ2-1 | - | TRBV4-3 | CASSQDQPTSYNEQFF | TGCGCCAGCAGCCAAGATCAGCCAACCTCCTACAATGAGCAGTTCTTC
- | TRBJ1-1 | - | TRBV29-1 | CSVDRGTGSTSTNTEAFF | TGCAGCGTTGACCGGGGGACCGGGTCGACATCAACGAACACTGAAGCTTTCTTT
- | TRBJ2-3 | TRBD2 | TRBV2 | CASRDPSGSSDTQYF | TGTGCCAGCAGGGATCCTAGCGGGAGTTCAGATACGCAGTATTTT
- | TRBJ2-4 | - | TRBV4-1 | CASSQVGSFSYKQYF | TGCGCCAGCAGCCAAGTTGGATCATTCTCCTACAAGCAGTACTTC
- | TRBJ2-7 | TRBD1 | TRBV20-1 | CSARPPDRGLHEQYF | TGCAGTGCTAGACCTCCGGACAGGGGCCTCCACGAGCAGTACTTC
- | TRBJ1-2 | - | TRBV4-1 | CASSPKSPQGYGYTF | TGCGCCAGCAGCCCCAAGAGTCCACAGGGCTATGGCTACACCTTC
once | TRBJ2-5 | TRBD1 | TRBV20-1 | CSALIGTEETQYF | TGCAGTGCCTTGATTGGGACAGAAGAGACCCAGTACTTC
- | TRBJ2-7 | - | TRBV18 | CASSTQDGSYEQYF | TGTGCCAGCTCAACCCAGGACGGGTCCTACGAGCAGTACTTC
- | TRBJ2-2 | TRBD2 | TRBV6-5 | CASSSPGRVAGYMRELFF | TGTGCCAGCAGTTCTCCGGGCAGGGTAGCGGGATATATGCGGGAGCTGTTTTTT
- | TRBJ1-2 | - | TRBV7-2 | CASSFSRAGYYGYTF | TGTGCCAGCAGCTTCTCTAGGGCGGGCTACTATGGCTACACCTTC
few | TRBJ2-1 | - | TRBV3-1 | CASSQDGSYDGNEQFF | TGTGCCAGCAGCCAAGATGGGAGCTACGATGGCAATGAGCAGTTCTTC
few | TRBJ2-7 | TRBD1 | TRBV7-9 | CASSPGTERVYEQYF | TGTGCCAGCAGCCCCGGGACAGAAAGAGTTTACGAGCAGTACTTC
- | TRBJ2-7 | - | TRBV20-1 | CSAQEYGGNDEQYF | TGCAGTGCCCAGGAATACGGTGGGAATGACGAGCAGTACTTC
once | TRBJ2-7 | - | TRBV2 | CASRETSGVPLDEQYF | TGTGCCAGCAGGGAAACCAGCGGAGTCCCCCTCGACGAGCAGTACTTC
- | TRBJ1-5 | - | TRBV6-4 | CASIPQPQHF | TGTGCCAGCATTCCCCAGCCCCAGCATTTT
- | TRBJ1-2 | - | TRBV2 | CASSDLARYGYTF | TGTGCCAGCAGTGACTTGGCTCGATATGGCTACACCTTC
- | TRBJ1-2 | - | TRBV6-2/TRBV6-3 | CASSYRGQDNYGYTF | TGTGCCAGCAGTTACAGGGGACAAGACAACTATGGCTACACCTTC
- | TRBJ2-3 | - | TRBV10-2 | CASSEARTSTDTQYF | TGCGCCAGCAGTGAGGCAAGGACTTCCACAGATACGCAGTATTTT
- | TRBJ2-7 | - | TRBV7-9 | CASSPLLGRSSYEQYF | TGTGCCAGCAGCCCGCTATTGGGTAGAAGCTCCTACGAGCAGTACTTC
- | TRBJ2-1 | - | TRBV6-2/TRBV6-3 | CASSWEQGTRYNEQFF | TGTGCCAGCAGTTGGGAACAAGGGACTCGTTACAATGAGCAGTTCTTC
- | TRBJ2-7 | TRBD1 | TRBV6-1 | CASSEGGTGRYEQYF | TGTGCCAGCAGTGAAGGTGGGACAGGGAGGTACGAGCAGTACTTC
many | TRBJ2-4 | - | TRBV4-2 | CASSQEGPRRYF | TGTGCCAGCAGCCAAGAGGGCCCTCGACGGTACTTC
- | TRBJ1-6 | TRBD1 | TRBV27 | CASSDRVVSPLHF | TGTGCCAGCAGTGACAGGGTGGTTTCACCCCTCCACTTT
- | TRBJ1-2 | - | TRBV29-1 | CSVVVEGYTF | TGCAGCGTTGTTGTAGAAGGCTACACCTTC
few | TRBJ2-5 | TRBD1 | TRBV14 | CASSQVRGLRQETQYF | TGTGCCAGCAGCCAAGTGAGGGGGCTACGACAAGAGACCCAGTACTTC
- | TRBJ1-2 | - | TRBV29-1 | CSVEVQDRNYGYTF | TGCAGCGTTGAAGTTCAAGACAGGAACTATGGCTACACCTTC
- | TRBJ2-7 | - | TRBV20-1 | CSARDTGHEQYF | TGCAGTGCTAGAGATACAGGGCACGAGCAGTACTTC
few | TRBJ2-5 | TRBD2 | TRBV5-1 | CASSRGTSGTETQYF | TGCGCCAGCAGCCGAGGGACTAGCGGGACTGAGACCCAGTACTTC
- | TRBJ2-3 | TRBD2 | TRBV7-2 | CASSITSGRPDTQYF | TGTGCCAGCAGCATCACTAGCGGGAGGCCCGATACGCAGTATTTT
few | TRBJ2-7 | - | TRBV20-1 | CSGRRGASYEQYF | TGCAGTGGCAGACGGGGGGCTTCCTACGAGCAGTACTTC
once | TRBJ2-7 | - | TRBV29-1 | CSVGSSDSYEQYF | TGCAGCGTTGGTTCTTCGGACTCCTACGAGCAGTACTTC
few | TRBJ2-5 | TRBD2 | TRBV7-2 | CASSRVASGQETQYF | TGTGCCAGCAGTCGGGTGGCTAGCGGCCAAGAGACCCAGTACTTC
few | TRBJ2-1 | - | TRBV29-1 | CSSLGSYMTAMKSNEQFF | TGCAGCTCTCTCGGTTCCTATATGACGGCTATGAAGAGCAATGAGCAGTTCTTC
many | TRBJ2-7 | - | TRBV29-1 | CSVLGTYEQYF | TGCAGCGTTCTCGGAACCTACGAGCAGTACTTC
- | TRBJ2-7 | TRBD2 | TRBV20-1 | CSSPGLAGYEQYF | TGCAGTTCCCCGGGACTAGCGGGGTACGAGCAGTACTTC
- | TRBJ2-1 | TRBD2 | TRBV15 | CATSGRGLAVDEQFF | TGTGCCACCAGCGGCCGGGGACTAGCCGTCGATGAGCAGTTCTTC
- | TRBJ2-1 | TRBD2 | TRBV20-1 | CSARPSGTSYNEQFF | TGCAGTGCTAGACCTAGCGGGACCTCCTACAATGAGCAGTTCTTC
few | TRBJ2-6 | - | TRBV7-3 | CASSSPRDSYRISGANVLTF | TGTGCCAGCAGCTCCCCCCGTGACAGCTATAGAATCTCTGGGGCCAACGTCCTGACTTTC
few | TRBJ2-1 | TRBD2 | TRBV6-6 | CATLSGRGNEQFF | TGTGCCACCCTTAGCGGGAGGGGCAATGAGCAGTTCTTC
- | TRBJ2-2 | - | TRBV20-1 | CSARRQEIGELFF | TGCAGTGCTAGGCGACAGGAGATCGGGGAGCTGTTTTTT
- | TRBJ2-5 | - | TRBV5-5 | CASSLGSGGTRLGETQYF | TGTGCCAGCAGCTTGGGGTCAGGCGGAACCAGGTTGGGGGAGACCCAGTACTTC
few | TRBJ2-7 | - | TRBV20-1 | CSARDGGLYYYEQYF | TGCAGTGCTAGGGATGGGGGGCTATACTACTACGAGCAGTACTTC
few | TRBJ2-5 | - | TRBV3-1 | CASSQGIQGSEGAQETQYF | TGTGCCAGCAGCCAAGGAATACAAGGTTCGGAGGGGGCGCAAGAGACCCAGTACTTC
- | TRBJ2-2 | TRBD1 | TRBV29-1 | CSAATGGNTGELFF | TGCAGCGCAGCAACAGGGGGAAACACCGGGGAGCTGTTTTTT